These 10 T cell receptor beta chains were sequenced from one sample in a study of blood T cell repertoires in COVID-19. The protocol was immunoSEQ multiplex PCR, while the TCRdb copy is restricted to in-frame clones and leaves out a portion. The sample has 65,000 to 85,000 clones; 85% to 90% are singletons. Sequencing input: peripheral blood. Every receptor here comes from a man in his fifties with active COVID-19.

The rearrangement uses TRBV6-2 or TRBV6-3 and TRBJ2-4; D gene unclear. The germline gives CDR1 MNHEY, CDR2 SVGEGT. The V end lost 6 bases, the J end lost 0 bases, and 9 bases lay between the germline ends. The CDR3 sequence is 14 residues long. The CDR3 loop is CASSPSLAKNIQYF. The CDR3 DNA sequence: TGTGCCAGCAGCCCCAGTTTAGCCAAAAACATTCAGTACTTC.

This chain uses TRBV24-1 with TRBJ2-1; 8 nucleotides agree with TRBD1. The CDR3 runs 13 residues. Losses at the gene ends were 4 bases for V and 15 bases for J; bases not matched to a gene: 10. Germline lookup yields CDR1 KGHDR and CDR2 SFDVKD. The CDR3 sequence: CATSDTGGASPFF. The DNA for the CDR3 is TGTGCCACCAGTGACACAGGGGGAGCATCCCCGTTCTTC.

This chain's CDR3 is CASSPRTAYEQYF. The CDR3 DNA reads as TGTGCCAGCAGCCCCCGGACAGCCTACGAGCAGTACTTC. V and J are TRBV7-2 and TRBJ2-7, with TRBD1 as a possible D gene (6 bases). The CDR3 sequence is 13 residues long. Germline V gives CDR1 SGHTA, CDR2 FQGNSA. Trimming left V 5 bases short and J 2 bases short, with 10 bases between.

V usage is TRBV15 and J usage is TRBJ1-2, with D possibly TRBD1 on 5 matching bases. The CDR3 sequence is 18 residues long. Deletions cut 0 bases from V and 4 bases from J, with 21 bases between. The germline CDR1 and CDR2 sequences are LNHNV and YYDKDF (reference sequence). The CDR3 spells CATSRDPNRQTHSYGYTF. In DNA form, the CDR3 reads TGTGCCACCAGCAGAGATCCGAATCGACAGACTCACAGCTATGGCTACACCTTC.

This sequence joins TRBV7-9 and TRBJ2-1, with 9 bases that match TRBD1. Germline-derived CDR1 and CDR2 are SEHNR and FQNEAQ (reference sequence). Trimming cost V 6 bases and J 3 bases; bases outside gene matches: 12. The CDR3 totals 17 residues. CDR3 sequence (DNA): TGTGCCAGCAGTCGAATCCCCGGGACAGGGATCTACAATGAGCAGTTCTTC. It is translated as CASSRIPGTGIYNEQFF.

The CDR3 DNA is TGTGCCAGCAGCTTCGGAGGGACCTACGAGCAGTACTTC. This gives the protein CASSFGGTYEQYF. The V gene is TRBV5-5, the J gene TRBJ2-7; the D gene is possibly TRBD2 (6 bases). Trimming shortened V by 2 bases and J by 2 bases, and 8 bases separated the two germline ends. The germline V gene has CDR1 SGHKS and CDR2 YYEKEE (reference sequence). This CDR3 has 13 amino acids.

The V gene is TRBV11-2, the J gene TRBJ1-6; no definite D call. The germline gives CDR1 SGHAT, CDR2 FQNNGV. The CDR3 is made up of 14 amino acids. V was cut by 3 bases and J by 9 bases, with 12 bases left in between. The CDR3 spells CASSFATQPSPLHF. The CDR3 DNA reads TGTGCCAGCAGCTTTGCCACACAGCCTTCACCCCTCCACTTT.

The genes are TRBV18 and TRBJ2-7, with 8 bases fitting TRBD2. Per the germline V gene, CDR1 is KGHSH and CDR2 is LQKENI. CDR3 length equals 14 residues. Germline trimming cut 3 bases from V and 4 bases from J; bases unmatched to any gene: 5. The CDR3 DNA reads TGTGCCAGCTCACCGCGGGAGGATGGGTACGAGCAGTACTTC. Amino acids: CASSPREDGYEQYF.

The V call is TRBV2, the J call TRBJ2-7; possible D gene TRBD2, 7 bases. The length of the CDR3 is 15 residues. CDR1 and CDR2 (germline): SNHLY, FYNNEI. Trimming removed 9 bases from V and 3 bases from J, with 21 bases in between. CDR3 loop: CASQGGGFIGYEQYF. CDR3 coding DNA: TGTGCCAGTCAAGGGGGGGGTTTCATAGGCTACGAGCAGTACTTC.

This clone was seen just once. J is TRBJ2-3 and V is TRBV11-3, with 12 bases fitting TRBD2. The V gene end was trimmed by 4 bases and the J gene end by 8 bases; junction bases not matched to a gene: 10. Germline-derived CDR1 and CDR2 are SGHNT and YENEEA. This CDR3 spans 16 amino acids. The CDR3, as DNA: TGTGCCAGCAGCTCCAGACTAGCGGGGGCTCCGGGTACGCAGTATTTT. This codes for CASSSRLAGAPGTQYF.